A single sample is the source of the 32 T cell receptor beta chains below, sequenced in a study of cytomegalovirus exposure and HLA in healthy donors. Vbeta (60) and Jbeta (13) primers were used in the PCR. Sequencing used immunoSEQ multiplex PCR; TCRdb keeps in-frame clones, though not all of them. The profile shows 170,000 or so clones, around three quarters of them singletons. The specimen was PBMCs. The origin of the receptors is a woman aged 45-65 years in good health and CMV-seropositive.

The V call is TRBV18, the J call TRBJ1-2; TRBD1 matches at 7 bases. Germline V gene sequence: CDR1 KGHSH, CDR2 LQKENI. CDR3 length: 16 residues. The V gene end was trimmed by 6 bases and the J gene end by 2 bases; junction bases not matched to a gene: 12. CDR3 nucleotides: TGTGCCAGCTCTCCCCGATTGACAGGGTCCAACTATGGCTACACCTTC. It encodes CASSPRLTGSNYGYTF.

Regarding this clone: One junction end disagrees with the germline gene, perhaps due to a read error. V is TRBV7-9 and J is TRBJ2-3; D gene ambiguous. The CDR3 is 12 amino acids. Germline V gene data show CDR1 as SEHNR and CDR2 as FQNEAQ (reference sequence). CDR3 residues: CSSSSFTDTQYF. The DNA of the CDR3 is TGTTCCAGCAGCTCATTCACAGATACGCAGTATTTT.

The V gene is TRBV7-2, the J gene TRBJ2-1; D may be TRBD2 (5 bases). There are 13 residues in the CDR3. Germline CDR1 SGHTA, CDR2 FQGNSA. Trimming pared 5 bases from V and 5 bases from J, leaving 10 bases between. For the CDR3, the DNA is TGTGCCAGCAGCCGTACGGGGAACAATGAGCAGTTCTTC. It specifies CASSRTGNNEQFF.

This rearrangement joins TRBV5-4 to TRBJ2-3; 8 nucleotides agree with TRBD1. Trimming cost V 4 bases and J 1 base; bases outside gene matches: 5. Germline values: CDR1 SGHNT, CDR2 YYREEE (reference sequence). The CDR3 totals 15 residues. This CDR3 reads CASSGDRGGTDTQYF. The CDR3 bases are TGTGCCAGCAGCGGTGACAGGGGAGGCACAGATACGCAGTATTTT.

The rearrangement uses TRBV19 and TRBJ2-5, with TRBD1 matching 7 bases. The CDR3 sequence is 15 residues long. Germline V CDR1 and CDR2: LNHDA, SQIVND (reference sequence). V shed 5 bases, J shed 2 bases, and the junction held 8 bases outside the gene matches. The CDR3 sequence: CASSRPTGMQETQYF. In DNA, the CDR3 is TGTGCCAGTAGTCGCCCGACAGGGATGCAAGAGACCCAGTACTTC.

The rearrangement links TRBV27 to TRBJ1-2; tentatively, D is TRBD1 (5 bases). This CDR3 is built from 15 residues. V dropped 0 bases and J dropped 4 bases, with 12 bases sitting between them. Looked up from germline, CDR1 is MNHEY and CDR2 is SMNVEV (reference sequence). The CDR3 DNA sequence: TGTGCCAGCAGTTTATCGTTGGGGCAGGTCTATGGCTACACCTTC. This encodes CASSLSLGQVYGYTF.

The chain carries TRBV11-3 and TRBJ2-1; D gene unclear. Germline CDR1 and CDR2: SGHNT and YENEEA. V was pared by 1 base and J by 2 bases, with 6 bases between. CDR3 size: 14 residues. CDR3 sequence: CASSLGQAYNEQFF. The DNA for the CDR3 is TGTGCCAGCAGCTTAGGGCAGGCCTACAATGAGCAGTTCTTC.

The chain combines TRBV29-1 with TRBJ1-2; 9 nucleotides match TRBD1. CDR1 and CDR2 (germline): SQVTM, ANQGSEA. J lost 5 bases, V lost 5 bases, and 6 bases had no gene match. This CDR3 spans 13 amino acids. CDR3 amino acids: CSVQQGANYGYTF. The DNA of the CDR3 is TGCAGCGTTCAACAGGGGGCGAATTATGGCTACACCTTC.

The chain combines TRBV11-2 with TRBJ1-2, with 8 positions matching TRBD1. The CDR3 sequence is 16 residues long. Germline CDR1 SGHAT, CDR2 FQNNGV. Trimming removed 5 bases from V and 1 base from J; junction bases left unmatched: 9. The CDR3 is CASSRRTGRLNYGYTF. CDR3 DNA: TGTGCCAGCAGCCGGAGGACAGGGCGACTTAACTATGGCTACACCTTC.

The rearrangement joins TRBV9 to TRBJ2-2, with TRBD1 as a possible D gene (6 bases). CDR1 SGDLS and CDR2 YYNGEE come from the germline V gene. Trimming removed 2 bases from V and 5 bases from J, with 19 bases in between. This CDR3 region has 17 residues. The CDR3 coding sequence is TGTGCCAGCAGCGTCGGAGTGTCAGGGGTATCGACCGGGGAGCTGTTTTTT. It yields the protein CASSVGVSGVSTGELFF.

This clone was recorded a few times. The chain carries TRBV5-1 and TRBJ2-2, with 11 bases aligning to TRBD1. Trimming removed 7 bases from V and 7 bases from J; junction bases left unmatched: 6. The CDR3 loop spans 14 amino acids. CDR1 is SGHRS, CDR2 YFSETQ, per germline. This CDR3 reads CASLDRGRNGELFF. The DNA for the CDR3 is TGCGCCAGCTTGGACAGGGGGCGTAACGGGGAGCTGTTTTTT.

The chain carries TRBV6-6 and TRBJ2-1; D remains unclear. The germline V gene has CDR1 MNHNY and CDR2 SVGAGI (reference sequence). The CDR3 covers 11 residues. V lost 2 bases and J lost 10, with 6 bases in between. The DNA of the CDR3 is TGTGCCAGCAGTTACGAGTACGAGCAGTTCTTC. This sequence encodes CASSYEYEQFF.

This clone was observed a single time. V is TRBV30 and J is TRBJ2-5; D not certain. The J call may be wrong; the DNA end is better matched by TRBJ2-7. Germline V gene data show CDR1 as GTSNPN and CDR2 as SVGIG (reference sequence). This CDR3 is 11 amino acids long. The CDR3 bases are TGTGCCTGGAGTGCTGACAACGAGCAGTACTTC. This gives the protein CAWSADNEQYF.

The J gene is TRBJ2-7, the V gene TRBV6-4; 8 bases are shared with TRBD2. Per the germline V gene, CDR1 is MRHNA and CDR2 is SNTAGT. The CDR3 is 21 residues long. V shed 2 bases and J 2 bases; nucleotides not matched to a gene: 23. The CDR3: CASSDLPPTPFLTSGTYEQYF. In DNA form, the CDR3 reads TGTGCCAGCAGTGACCTCCCTCCCACCCCATTCCTAACTAGCGGAACCTACGAGCAGTACTTC.

The chain recombines TRBV28 with TRBJ1-1, with 7 nucleotides matching TRBD1. CDR1 and CDR2 from the germline V gene are MDHEN and SYDVKM. The CDR3 covers 14 residues. V trimming: 2 bases; J trimming: 7 bases; junction bases outside the gene matches: 7. The DNA of the CDR3 is TGTGCCAGCAGTTTAAGACAGGGACGGAGTGAAGCTTTCTTT. It specifies CASSLRQGRSEAFF.

V usage is TRBV27 and J usage is TRBJ1-6, with 8 bases identical to TRBD1. The CDR3 has 14 residues. V shed 6 bases, J shed 8 bases, and the junction held 6 bases outside the gene matches. Germline-derived CDR1 and CDR2 are MNHEY and SMNVEV (reference sequence). CDR3 sequence (DNA): TGTGCCAGCAGCCCAGGACAGGGCCATTCACCCCTCCACTTT. Translating gives CASSPGQGHSPLHF.

The chain is built from TRBV2 and TRBJ1-2; TRBD1 agrees at 8 bases. The CDR3 totals 15 residues. Germline-derived CDR1 and CDR2 are SNHLY and FYNNEI. J gave up 7 bases and V 5 bases, and 12 bases lay outside the gene matches. The DNA for the CDR3 is TGTGCCAGCAGTTCTTTTGGGCAGGGGGCGGGTGGCTACACCTTC. Translating gives CASSSFGQGAGGYTF.

The chain combines TRBV7-2 with TRBJ1-2; D may be TRBD1 (5 bases). With 3 bases removed from V and 8 bases from J, the gap between germline ends came to 13 bases. Germline CDR1 SGHTA, CDR2 FQGNSA. The CDR3 is made up of 13 amino acids. For the CDR3, the DNA is TGTGCCAGCAGCTTGTGGGACTTGAGAGGCTACACCTTC. Its protein product is CASSLWDLRGYTF.

This clone was detected once. The chain is built from TRBV30 and TRBJ1-1, with D possibly matching TRBD1 (5 bases). Trimming pared 4 bases from V and 1 base from J, leaving 10 bases between. Germline CDR1 and CDR2: GTSNPN and SVGIG (reference sequence). The CDR3 loop spans 13 amino acids. DNA of the CDR3: TGTGCCTGGACCAACCAGGGGAACACTGAAGCTTTCTTT. It translates to CAWTNQGNTEAFF.

This clone appeared a single time. The chain combines TRBV2 with TRBJ2-1; 10 positions agree with TRBD2. This CDR3 has 15 amino acids. CDR1 and CDR2 from the germline V gene are SNHLY and FYNNEI. Unmatched junction bases numbered 6, after V lost 4 bases and J lost 6 bases. The DNA for the CDR3 is TGTGCCAGCAGTGCCTTAGCGGGGGGTATCAATGAGCAGTTCTTC. Amino acid sequence: CASSALAGGINEQFF.

The chain joins TRBV30 to TRBJ1-5; tentatively, D is TRBD1 (5 bases). V lost 2 bases, J lost 1 base, and 15 bases lay in between. Germline V CDR1 and CDR2: GTSNPN, SVGIG (reference sequence). The CDR3 is 16 amino acids. CDR3 region: CAWSLAGIGSNQPQHF. In DNA form, the CDR3 reads TGTGCCTGGAGTCTCGCAGGGATAGGGAGCAATCAGCCCCAGCATTTT.

DNA for the CDR3: TGTGCCAGCAGTGCGGACAGAAACTATGGCTACACCTTC. Protein: CASSADRNYGYTF. The chain uses TRBV28 and TRBJ1-2; TRBD1 is a possible D gene (6 bases). Trimming removed 5 bases at V and 2 bases at J, with 9 bases between. The length of the CDR3 is 13 residues. CDR1 is MDHEN, CDR2 SYDVKM, per germline.

This chain joins TRBV18 and TRBJ1-5, with a possible D match to TRBD1 (6 bases). Germline V lookup: CDR1 KGHSH, CDR2 LQKENI. Between the trimmed V and J ends, which lost 1 base and 2 bases, there was a span of 6 bases. The CDR3 is 14 residues long. The CDR3 protein is CASSPRQGNQPQHF. CDR3 coding DNA: TGTGCCAGCTCACCACGACAGGGCAATCAGCCCCAGCATTTT.

The chain is built from TRBV7-2 and TRBJ2-3, with 9 bases fitting TRBD2. The CDR3 length is 17 residues. J gave up 6 bases and V 5 bases, and 15 bases lay outside the gene matches. CDR1 is SGHTA, CDR2 FQGNSA, per germline. The CDR3 sequence is CASSLGGGGGAMDTQYF. DNA for the CDR3: TGTGCCAGCAGCCTCGGAGGTGGCGGGGGGGCCATGGATACGCAGTATTTT.

This rearrangement joins TRBV13 to TRBJ1-2; TRBD1 is a possible D gene (6 bases). CDR1 is PRHDT, CDR2 FYEKMQ, per germline (reference sequence). The CDR3 has 13 amino acids. Between the trimmed V and J ends, which lost 2 bases and 6 bases, there was a span of 10 bases. CDR3 sequence: CASSLRGYNGYTF. The CDR3 DNA follows: TGTGCCAGCAGCTTAAGGGGGTATAATGGCTACACCTTC.

V gene TRBV7-9 combines with J gene TRBJ1-1; D remains ambiguous. Germline loops: CDR1 SEHNR, CDR2 FQNEAQ (reference sequence). This CDR3 region has 16 residues. With 1 base removed from V and 1 base from J, the gap between germline ends came to 13 bases. DNA for the CDR3: TGTGCCAGCAGCTTAGTAGGCGGGCGGGGGAACACTGAAGCTTTCTTT. This sequence encodes CASSLVGGRGNTEAFF.

This chain uses TRBV5-1 with TRBJ2-7, with 7 bases fitting TRBD1. The germline V gene has CDR1 SGHRS and CDR2 YFSETQ. Trimming at V came to 2 bases and at J to 2 bases, leaving 1 base not matched to a gene. The CDR3 has 13 amino acids. For the CDR3, the DNA is TGCGCCAGCAGCTTAGGGGGCCCCTACGAGCAGTACTTC. This translates into CASSLGGPYEQYF.

The gene calls are TRBV18 and TRBJ1-2; D ambiguous. Germline CDR1 KGHSH, CDR2 LQKENI. Trimming removed 3 bases at V and 3 bases at J, with 17 bases between. The CDR3 has 16 residues. This CDR3 reads CASSPERSGSYYGYTF. As DNA, the CDR3 is TGTGCCAGCTCACCGGAACGTAGCGGTTCGTACTATGGCTACACCTTC.

The gene calls are TRBV9 and TRBJ2-3; 8 nucleotides match TRBD2. CDR1 SGDLS and CDR2 YYNGEE come from the germline V gene. Germline trimming cut 2 bases from V and 3 bases from J; bases unmatched to any gene: 5. This CDR3 region has 15 residues. The CDR3 DNA reads as TGTGCCAGCAGCGTCGGACTAGCTTTTACAGATACGCAGTATTTT. Its translation is CASSVGLAFTDTQYF.

V and J are TRBV7-9 and TRBJ1-2; 7 bases agree with TRBD1. The CDR3 runs 14 residues. Per the germline V gene, CDR1 is SEHNR and CDR2 is FQNEAQ (reference sequence). The junction had 3 bases not matched to a gene; V was cut back by 1 base and J by 4 bases. CDR3 sequence: CASSLDGDSYGYTF. The CDR3 region has the DNA TGTGCCAGCAGCTTAGATGGGGACAGCTATGGCTACACCTTC. The full variable domain, its missing parts supplied by reference TRBV7-9 and TRBJ1-2, is DTGVSQNPRHKITKRGQNVTFRCDPISEHNRLYWYRQTLGQGPEFLTYFQNEAQLEKSRLLSDRFSAERPKGSFSTLEIQRTEQGDSAMYLCASSLDGDSYGYTFGSGTRLTVV.

This clone was seen only a few times. V gene TRBV29-1 combines with J gene TRBJ1-2, with TRBD1 matching 8 bases. With V trimmed by 6 bases and J by 5 bases, 8 bases remained unmatched. CDR1 and CDR2 (germline): SQVTM, ANQGSEA. The CDR3 loop spans 13 amino acids. Written as DNA, the CDR3 is TGCAGCGTGGATGGGACAGGTCCTTATGGCTACACCTTC. Translated, it gives CSVDGTGPYGYTF. The variable domain in full, completed from reference TRBV29-1 and TRBJ1-2, reads SAVISQKPSRDICQRGTSLTIQCQVDSQVTMMFWYRQQPGQSLTLIATANQGSEATYESGFVIDKFPISRPNLTFSTLTVSNMSPEDSSIYLCSVDGTGPYGYTFGSGTRLTVV.

The V call is TRBV11-2, the J call TRBJ2-4, with 9 positions matching TRBD2. The CDR3 has 15 amino acids. V was pared by 0 bases and J by 9 bases, with 6 bases of the junction left unmatched. CDR1 SGHAT and CDR2 FQNNGV come from the germline V gene. CDR3 nucleotide sequence: TGTGCCAGCAGCTTAGAAGGTCTAGCGGGGCGCATTCAGTACTTC. Amino acid sequence: CASSLEGLAGRIQYF.